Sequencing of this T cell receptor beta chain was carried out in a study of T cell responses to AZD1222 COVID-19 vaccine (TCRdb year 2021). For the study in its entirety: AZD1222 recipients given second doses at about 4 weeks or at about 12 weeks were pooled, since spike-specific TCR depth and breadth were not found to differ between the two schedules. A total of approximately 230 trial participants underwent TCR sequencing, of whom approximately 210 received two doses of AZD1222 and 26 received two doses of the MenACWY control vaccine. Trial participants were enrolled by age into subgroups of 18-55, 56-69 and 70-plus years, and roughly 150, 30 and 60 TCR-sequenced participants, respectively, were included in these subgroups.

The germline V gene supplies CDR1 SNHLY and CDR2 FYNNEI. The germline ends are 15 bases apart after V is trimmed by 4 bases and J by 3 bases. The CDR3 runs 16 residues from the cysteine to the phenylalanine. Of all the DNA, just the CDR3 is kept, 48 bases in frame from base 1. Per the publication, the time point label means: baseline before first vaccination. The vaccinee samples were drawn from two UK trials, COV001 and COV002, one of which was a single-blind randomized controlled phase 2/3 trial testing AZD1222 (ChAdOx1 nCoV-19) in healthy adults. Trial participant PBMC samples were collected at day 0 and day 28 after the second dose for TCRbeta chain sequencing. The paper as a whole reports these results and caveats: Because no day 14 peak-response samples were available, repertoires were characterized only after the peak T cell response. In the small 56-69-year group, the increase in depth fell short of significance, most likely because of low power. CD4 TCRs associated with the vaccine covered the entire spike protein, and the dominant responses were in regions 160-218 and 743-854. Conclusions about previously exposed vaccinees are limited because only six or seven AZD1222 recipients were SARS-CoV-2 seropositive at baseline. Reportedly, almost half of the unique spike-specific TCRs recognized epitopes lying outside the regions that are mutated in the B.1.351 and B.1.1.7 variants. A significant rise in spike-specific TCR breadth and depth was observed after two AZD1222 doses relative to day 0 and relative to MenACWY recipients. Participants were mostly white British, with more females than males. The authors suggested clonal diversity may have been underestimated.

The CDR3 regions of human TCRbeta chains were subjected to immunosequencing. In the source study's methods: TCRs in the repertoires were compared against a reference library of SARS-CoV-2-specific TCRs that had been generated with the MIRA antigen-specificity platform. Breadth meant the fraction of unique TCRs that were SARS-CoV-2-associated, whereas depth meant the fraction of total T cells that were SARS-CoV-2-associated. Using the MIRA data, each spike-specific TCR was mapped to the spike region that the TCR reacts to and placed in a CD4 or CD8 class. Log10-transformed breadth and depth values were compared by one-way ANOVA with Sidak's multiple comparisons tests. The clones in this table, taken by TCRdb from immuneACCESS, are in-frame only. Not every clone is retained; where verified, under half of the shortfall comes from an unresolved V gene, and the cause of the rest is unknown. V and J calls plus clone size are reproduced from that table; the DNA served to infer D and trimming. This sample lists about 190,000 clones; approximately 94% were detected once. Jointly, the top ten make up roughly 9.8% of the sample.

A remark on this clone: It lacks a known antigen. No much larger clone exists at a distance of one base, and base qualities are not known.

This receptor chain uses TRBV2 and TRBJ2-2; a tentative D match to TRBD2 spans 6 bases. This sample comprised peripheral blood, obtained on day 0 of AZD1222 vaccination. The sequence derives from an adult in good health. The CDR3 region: CASSGPGGDHTGELFF. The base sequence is TGTGCCAGCAGTGGACCGGGCGGGGACCACACCGGGGAGCTGTTTTTT.